The 2 T cell receptor beta chains presented below share a single source sample, sequenced in a study of blood T cell repertoires in COVID-19. The protocol was immunoSEQ multiplex PCR, while the TCRdb copy is restricted to in-frame clones and leaves out a portion. Seen here are about 250,000 clones, approximately 85% observed once, and the top ten hold about 1%. Sequencing was performed on peripheral blood. The source is a human donor with COVID-19, enrolled during active disease. The donor label of this sample is uncertain.

J is TRBJ1-5 and V is TRBV6-5; 8 bases are a match to TRBD1. The CDR3 extends over 14 amino acids. Germline lookup yields CDR1 MNHEY and CDR2 SVGAGI. CDR3 sequence reads: CASDRGYSNQPQHF. Here the CDR3 DNA reads TGTGCAAGTGACAGGGGATATAGCAATCAGCCCCAGCATTTT.

V gene TRBV5-1 combines with J gene TRBJ2-1, with TRBD2 matching 8 bases. This CDR3 is built from 14 residues. Per the germline V gene, CDR1 is SGHRS and CDR2 is YFSETQ. V gave up 3 bases and J gave up 7 bases; unmatched junction bases: 6. As DNA, the CDR3 is TGCGCCAGCAGCTACGGGAGGGCCCGGAATGAGCAGTTCTTC. Protein: CASSYGRARNEQFF. The whole variable domain, filled in from reference TRBV5-1 and TRBJ2-1, reads KAGVTQTPRYLIKTRGQQVTLSCSPISGHRSVSWYQQTPGQGLQFLFEYFSETQRNKGNFPGRFSGRQFSNSRSEMNVSTLELGDSALYLCASSYGRARNEQFFGPGTRLTVL.